Listed below are T cell receptor beta chains from one sample, sequenced in a study of beta chain features in type 1 diabetes. Profiled with immunoSEQ multiplex PCR; TCRdb holds only in-frame clones, not every one. The sample consists of about 330,000 clones, approximately 9.9% of them appearing once. Sequences were obtained from naive CD4+ T cells from blood. These receptors were collected from a woman in her twenties or thirties in good health. The CDR3 runs from the conserved cysteine through the conserved F or W. The order of the fields is clone size, V gene, J gene, D gene, CDR3 DNA, CDR3 protein. The D gene is left open where the match is weak. Clone sizes are given selectively: once, few, many, or a class where the clone is expanded.

clone size: .; V gene: TRBV27; J gene: TRBJ2-7; D gene: TRBD2; CDR3 DNA: TGTGCCAGCAGTACAACGGGACTAGCGGGAGCCGAGCAGTACTTC; CDR3 protein: CASSTTGLAGAEQYF
clone size: .; V gene: TRBV27; J gene: TRBJ2-3; D gene: TRBD2; CDR3 DNA: TGTGCCAGCAGGGGGACTAGCGGAAACACAGATTCGCAGTATTTT; CDR3 protein: CASRGTSGNTDSQYF
clone size: few; V gene: TRBV5-5; J gene: TRBJ2-3; D gene: TRBD1; CDR3 DNA: TGTGCCAGCAGCTTACCTACAGGGGCGAGCACAGATACGCAGTATTTT; CDR3 protein: CASSLPTGASTDTQYF
clone size: .; V gene: TRBV9; J gene: TRBJ2-5; D gene: TRBD2; CDR3 DNA: TGTGCCAGCAGCGCGCGACTAGCGGGAGAGGCAGAGACCCAGTACTTC; CDR3 protein: CASSARLAGEAETQYF
clone size: .; V gene: TRBV5-1; J gene: TRBJ2-1; D gene: .; CDR3 DNA: TGCGCCAGCAGCTTGGGGCAGGGTGGCAATGAGCAGTTCTTC; CDR3 protein: CASSLGQGGNEQFF
clone size: .; V gene: TRBV5-4; J gene: TRBJ2-5; D gene: TRBD2; CDR3 DNA: TGCGCCAGCAGCCAAGAGCTAGCGGCCAAAGAGACCCAGTACTTC; CDR3 protein: CASSQELAAKETQYF
clone size: .; V gene: TRBV4-3; J gene: TRBJ2-7; D gene: TRBD2; CDR3 DNA: TGCGCCAGCAGCCCTCGGAGCGGGGGTGATTACGAGCAGTACTTC; CDR3 protein: CASSPRSGGDYEQYF
clone size: few; V gene: TRBV7-9; J gene: TRBJ1-2; D gene: .; CDR3 DNA: TGTGCCAGCAGCTTAGCTACGTTACAGTCGAACTATGGCTACACCTTC; CDR3 protein: CASSLATLQSNYGYTF
clone size: few; V gene: TRBV28; J gene: TRBJ2-7; D gene: TRBD2; CDR3 DNA: TGTGCCAGCAGGCCAAGCGGGAGGGGGTCCTACGAGCAGTACTTC; CDR3 protein: CASRPSGRGSYEQYF
clone size: few; V gene: TRBV19; J gene: TRBJ1-2; D gene: TRBD1; CDR3 DNA: TGTGCCAGTAGAGGGACAGGCAACTATGGCTACACCTTC; CDR3 protein: CASRGTGNYGYTF
clone size: .; V gene: TRBV29-1; J gene: TRBJ2-2; D gene: TRBD2; CDR3 DNA: TGCAGCGTCATTGGGGGACTAGCGGGAGTCGGGGAGCTGTTTTTT; CDR3 protein: CSVIGGLAGVGELFF
clone size: few; V gene: TRBV5-1; J gene: TRBJ2-7; D gene: TRBD2; CDR3 DNA: TGCGCCAGCAGCGCCCGACTAGCGGGCGGGGAGCAGTACTTC; CDR3 protein: CASSARLAGGEQYF
clone size: few; V gene: TRBV10-3; J gene: TRBJ2-7; D gene: TRBD2; CDR3 DNA: TGTGCCATCAGTGGGGGCGGGAGGATCGAGCAGTACTTC; CDR3 protein: CAISGGGRIEQYF
clone size: .; V gene: TRBV6-5; J gene: TRBJ2-5; D gene: TRBD1; CDR3 DNA: TGTGCCAGCAGGGGACAGGGGGCACGCCAAGAGACCCAGTACTTC; CDR3 protein: CASRGQGARQETQYF
clone size: .; V gene: TRBV2; J gene: TRBJ2-2; D gene: TRBD2; CDR3 DNA: TGTGCCACCCGGGGGGTAGCCGGGGAGCTGTTTTTT; CDR3 protein: CATRGVAGELFF
clone size: few; V gene: TRBV28; J gene: TRBJ2-7; D gene: TRBD2; CDR3 DNA: TGTGCCAGCAGGTCTAGCGGGGAGAACGAGCAGTACTTC; CDR3 protein: CASRSSGENEQYF
clone size: .; V gene: TRBV28; J gene: TRBJ2-1; D gene: .; CDR3 DNA: TGTGCCAGCAGTTTATACGACGAGGGTCTCTTTGGCAATGAGCAGTTCTTC; CDR3 protein: CASSLYDEGLFGNEQFF
clone size: .; V gene: TRBV5-6; J gene: TRBJ1-4; D gene: TRBD1; CDR3 DNA: TGTGCCAGCAGCTTGGTAGGGGGCGCCGGAGGTGAAAAACTGTTTTTT; CDR3 protein: CASSLVGGAGGEKLFF
clone size: .; V gene: TRBV7-3; J gene: TRBJ2-5; D gene: .; CDR3 DNA: TGTGCCAGCAGCTTCCCAGATCAAGAGACCCAGTACTTC; CDR3 protein: CASSFPDQETQYF
clone size: few; V gene: TRBV11-2; J gene: TRBJ2-3; D gene: TRBD2; CDR3 DNA: TGTGCCAGCAGCGTCGGCGGGAGAGTAGATACGCAGTATTTT; CDR3 protein: CASSVGGRVDTQYF
clone size: few; V gene: TRBV5-4; J gene: TRBJ1-4; D gene: TRBD1; CDR3 DNA: TGTGCCAGCAGCTCGACAGGGGCTAATGAAAAACTGTTTTTT; CDR3 protein: CASSSTGANEKLFF
clone size: few; V gene: TRBV29-1; J gene: TRBJ2-5; D gene: TRBD1; CDR3 DNA: TGCAGCGTTGGTAAAGGTACAGGGGCGGCTCGAGAGCAGTACTTC; CDR3 protein: CSVGKGTGAAREQYF
clone size: few; V gene: TRBV18; J gene: TRBJ2-2; D gene: .; CDR3 DNA: TGTGCCAGCTCACCATTCGACAGAAACACCGGGGAGCTGTTTTTT; CDR3 protein: CASSPFDRNTGELFF
clone size: .; V gene: TRBV7-2; J gene: TRBJ2-1; D gene: TRBD2; CDR3 DNA: TGTGCCAGCAGCTCAGGACTAGGAAGGTACAATGAGCAGTTCTTC; CDR3 protein: CASSSGLGRYNEQFF
clone size: few; V gene: TRBV5-4; J gene: TRBJ2-5; D gene: .; CDR3 DNA: TGTGCCAGCAGCTTGACAGCGGGCGAAGAGACCCAGTACTTC; CDR3 protein: CASSLTAGEETQYF
clone size: few; V gene: TRBV4-2; J gene: TRBJ2-1; D gene: TRBD2; CDR3 DNA: TGTGCCAGCAGCCAAGTGGTGTCCGGGACTAGCGGGAGGGCCTCCTACAATGAGCAGTTCTTC; CDR3 protein: CASSQVVSGTSGRASYNEQFF
clone size: few; V gene: TRBV6-5; J gene: TRBJ1-2; D gene: TRBD1; CDR3 DNA: TGTGCCAGCAGGCGGGACAGCGTCGCTAACTATGGCTACACCTTC; CDR3 protein: CASRRDSVANYGYTF